The clone carrying this TCR beta chain was observed a few times. Antigen: not known. TCRdb ran MiXCR on the 5' RACE reads and lists one entry per CDR3 protein. Here the sample spans around 770,000 distinct CDR3 sequences, approximately 12% being singletons. This record comes from a study of CD8 T cells in ankylosing spondylitis. Findings of the study overall: A motif of eight highly homologous TCR beta variants was seen as apparently characteristic of ankylosing spondylitis blood.

Trimming took 2 bases from V and 3 from J, leaving 8 bases between them. Germline V gene sequence: CDR1 SGDLS, CDR2 YYNGEE. The CDR3 sequence is 13 residues long. This receptor was taken from a male donor with ankylosing spondylitis. The sample comprised blood, either unsorted or a sorted T cell fraction (not recorded which). V gene TRBV9 combines with J gene TRBJ1-1, with a tentative D call TRBD1 (5 bases). CDR3 residues: CASSVRDHTEAFF. CDR3 nucleotides: TGTGCCAGCAGCGTCCGGGACCACACTGAAGCTTTCTTT.